The entry below gives a single T cell receptor beta chain sequence along with its context. The germline V gene encodes CDR1 MNHNY and CDR2 SVGAGI (reference sequence). V lost 6 bases to trimming and J lost 7 bases, with 16 bases between them. The CDR3 sequence is 14 residues long. This PCR relied on a set of 60 Vbeta primers and 13 Jbeta primers. TCRdb keeps only in-frame clones here, not all; method: immunoSEQ multiplex PCR. The sample holds over 130,000 clones; around 75% are singletons and the top ten take around 1.6%. The record originates from a study of cytomegalovirus exposure and HLA in healthy donors. On the study more broadly: An earlier analysis found some 100 million unique TCR beta sequences from approximately 170 million T cells.

The gene calls are TRBV6-6 and TRBJ2-1; a possible D gene is TRBD2 (5 bases). Sequenced material: PBMCs. This TCR derives from a woman younger than 45 in good health and CMV-seronegative. CDR3 coding DNA: TGTGCCAGCAGGGACTCTAGTGGCGGGAATGAGCAGTTCTTC. Its translation: CASRDSSGGNEQFF.